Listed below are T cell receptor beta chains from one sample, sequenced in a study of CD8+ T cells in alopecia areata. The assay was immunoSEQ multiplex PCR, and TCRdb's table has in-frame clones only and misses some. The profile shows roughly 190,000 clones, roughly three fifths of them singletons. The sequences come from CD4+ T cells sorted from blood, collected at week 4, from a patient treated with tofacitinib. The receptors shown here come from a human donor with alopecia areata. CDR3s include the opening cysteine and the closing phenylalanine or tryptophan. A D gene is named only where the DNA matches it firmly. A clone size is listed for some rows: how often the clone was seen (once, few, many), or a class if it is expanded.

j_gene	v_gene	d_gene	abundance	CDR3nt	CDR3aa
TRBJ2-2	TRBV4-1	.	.	TGCGCCAGCAGCCAAGTGGTAACGGCAAGCCCGGGGGAGCTGTTTTTT	CASSQVVTASPGELFF
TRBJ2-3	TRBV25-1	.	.	TGTGCCAGCAGGGGGGTAACCTCCCCCGCAGATACGCAGTATTTT	CASRGVTSPADTQYF
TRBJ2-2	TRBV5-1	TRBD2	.	TGCGCCAGCAGATTATCTAGCGGGACGAACACCGGGGAGCTGTTTTTT	CASRLSSGTNTGELFF
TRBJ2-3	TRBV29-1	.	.	TGCAGCGTTGAAATCCAGGGCACAGATACGCAGTATTTT	CSVEIQGTDTQYF
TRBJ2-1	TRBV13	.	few	TGTGCCAGCAGCCCCTTTCCGGGATTTGAGCAGTTCTTC	CASSPFPGFEQFF
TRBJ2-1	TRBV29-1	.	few	TGCAGCGTTGTGGGCCAGGGTGGGTCCTACAATGAGCAGTTCTTC	CSVVGQGGSYNEQFF
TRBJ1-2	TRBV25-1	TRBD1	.	TGTGCCAGCAGTGAATTTAAGGGGGCGTATGGCTACACCTTC	CASSEFKGAYGYTF
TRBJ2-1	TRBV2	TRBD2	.	TGTGCCAGCAGTGAAGGTCTAGGCGGGAGCCTCTATGAGCAGTTCTTC	CASSEGLGGSLYEQFF
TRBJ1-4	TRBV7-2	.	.	TGTGCCAGCAGCTTAGATGCAACTAATGAAAAACTGTTTTTT	CASSLDATNEKLFF
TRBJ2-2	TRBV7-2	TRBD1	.	TGTGCCAGCAGCTTCACAGGGGCAAACACCGGGGAGCTGTTTTTT	CASSFTGANTGELFF
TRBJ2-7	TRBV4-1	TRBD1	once	TGCGCCAGCAGCCAAGACCTTCGGACAGGTGGCGAGCAGTACTTC	CASSQDLRTGGEQYF
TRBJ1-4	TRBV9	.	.	TGTGCCAGCAGCGTCGCAGGGCATTTTAATGAAAAACTGTTTTTT	CASSVAGHFNEKLFF
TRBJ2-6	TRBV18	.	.	TGTGCCAGCTCACCATCAGCAGACTCTGGGGCCAACGTCCTGACTTTC	CASSPSADSGANVLTF
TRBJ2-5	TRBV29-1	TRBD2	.	TGCAGCGCGTCGCGGGGGATCGAGGAGACCCAGTACTTC	CSASRGIEETQYF
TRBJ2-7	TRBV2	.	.	TGTGCCAGCAGTGGCGGAGGGGGTGAGCAGTACTTC	CASSGGGGEQYF
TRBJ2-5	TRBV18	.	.	TGTGCCAGCTCACCCTCGGGAGAGACCCAGTACTTC	CASSPSGETQYF
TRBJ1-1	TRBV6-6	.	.	TGTGCCAGCAGTTACCCCGAGACGCGCTTTTTT	CASSYPETRFF
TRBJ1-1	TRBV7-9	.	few	TGTGCCAGCAGCATCAGGGGGAACACTGAAGCTTTCTTT	CASSIRGNTEAFF
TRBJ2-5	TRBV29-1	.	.	TGCAGCGTTGAAGTTCCTCCTAAAGAGACCCAGTACTTC	CSVEVPPKETQYF
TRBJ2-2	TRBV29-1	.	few	TGCAGCGTTGGGGACGACCTGAACACCGGGGAGCTGTTTTTT	CSVGDDLNTGELFF
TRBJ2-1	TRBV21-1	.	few	TGTGCCAGCAGCCCCCTCGCCTACAATGAGCAGTTCTTC	CASSPLAYNEQFF
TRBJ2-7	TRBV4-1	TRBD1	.	TGCGCCAGCAGCCAAACGGACAGGGTAAAGCAGTACTTC	CASSQTDRVKQYF
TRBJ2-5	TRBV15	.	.	TGTGCCACCGGAAGCCTTTTGGGTCCAGAGACCCAGTACTTC	CATGSLLGPETQYF
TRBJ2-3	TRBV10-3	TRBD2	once	TGTGCCATCAGTGAAGGCCTAGCGGGGGTCACAGATACGCAGTATTTT	CAISEGLAGVTDTQYF
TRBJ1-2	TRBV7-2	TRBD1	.	TGTGCCAGCAGCATGACAGGGAGCTATGGCTACACCTTC	CASSMTGSYGYTF
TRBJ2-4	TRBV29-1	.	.	TGCAGCGGGGGGGGCGAAGCCAAAAACATTCAGTACTTC	CSGGGEAKNIQYF
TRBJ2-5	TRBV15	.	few	TGTGCCACCAGCAGAGCACAGTTGGAGACCCAGTACTTC	CATSRAQLETQYF
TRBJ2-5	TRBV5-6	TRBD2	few	TGTGCCAGCAGCTTGGTCGGGAGGGCCTTCGAGACCCAGTACTTC	CASSLVGRAFETQYF
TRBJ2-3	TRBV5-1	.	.	TGCGCCAGCAGCTTGTTCCCCTCTAGCACAGATACGCAGTATTTT	CASSLFPSSTDTQYF
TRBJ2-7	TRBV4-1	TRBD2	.	TGCGCCAGCAGCCCCCGAACTAGCGGGAGGCCTAGCGACGAGCAGTACTTC	CASSPRTSGRPSDEQYF
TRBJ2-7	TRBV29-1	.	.	TGCAGCGTTGTTGTCAGCCCCAGCTCCTACGAGCAGTACTTC	CSVVVSPSSYEQYF
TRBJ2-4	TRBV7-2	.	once	TGTGCCAGCAGCCTAAGAGGCCCAGGTTTAGGCAAAAACATTCAGTACTTC	CASSLRGPGLGKNIQYF
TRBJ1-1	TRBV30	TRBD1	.	TGTGCCCTGGTGCAGGGGGCCACTGAAGCTTTCTTT	CALVQGATEAFF
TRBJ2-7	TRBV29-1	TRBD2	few	TGCAGCGTTGGCCTTCGGACTAGCGGGATAGACGAGCAGTACTTC	CSVGLRTSGIDEQYF
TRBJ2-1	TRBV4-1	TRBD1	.	TGCGCCAGCAGCCAAGATAACGACAGGGTCTACAATGAGCAGTTCTTC	CASSQDNDRVYNEQFF
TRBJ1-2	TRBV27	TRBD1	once	TGTGCCAGCAGTTATAAGGGACAGGATTATGGCTACACCTTC	CASSYKGQDYGYTF